This TCR beta chain was captured in a study of cytomegalovirus exposure and HLA in healthy donors (dated by TCRdb to about 2017). General notes on the study: An earlier analysis of roughly 500 of the donors reported 276 Gb of sequence data and 100 million to 120 million unique TCR beta sequences obtained from about 180 million T cells. An early release that covered several hundred HLA-typed donors contained around 330 gigabases of sequencing data and tens of millions of unique TCR sequences. Among a few hundred genotyped donors of the cohort, an average of approximately 240,000 unique TCR beta nucleotide sequences were sequenced per donor, roughly a sixth of them non-productive. An earlier analysis of 587 of the donors applied high-throughput TCR beta sequencing to assess whether each TCR beta V gene segment acted as functional or pseudogenic. The number of donors typed differed by locus, with roughly 620-630 for A, B, C, DRB1 and DQB1, approximately 500 for DQA1, approximately 570 for DPA1, and some 440 for DPB1. High-throughput TCR immunosequencing, statistical association of individual TCRs with disease status, and machine learning were combined to predict cytomegalovirus infection status. Besides the first cohort of approximately 710 subjects, a separate validation cohort made up of roughly 120 different subjects was used. The genetic ancestry cluster associated with self-reported Caucasian donors included roughly four fifths of the roughly 390 genotyped donors. Donor age, sex, ethnicity and CMV serostatus were compiled together with the repertoire data. Roughly 5 DR-DQ haplotypes were handled as single units for association and clustering because linkage in the cohort was strong. HLA typing included class I and class II loci at four-digit resolution. Genome-wide SNP genotypes for about three fifths of the roughly 670 donors were used in a later genetic analysis, which treated that subset as a discovery cohort. The T cell repertoires of around 730 subjects were profiled by immunosequencing and related to cytomegalovirus serostatus. Every discovery cohort repertoire had been produced on one sequencing platform. The study was designed to test whether signatures of past pathogen exposure could be identified by cataloging public T cell receptors. A later analysis re-examined previously published TCR beta repertoires from several hundred donors and added high-resolution HLA genotyping to investigate patterns of TCR occurrence. Rather than using new phenotypic data, the later analysis identified candidate immune exposures from TCR beta sequences and from how often those sequences occurred across donors.

The cohort consisted of 650 to 850 healthy bone marrow donors. All cohort members were sampled while nominally healthy, although unrecorded immune exposures were likely present. The donor tested CMV seropositive and was one of the 289 seropositive cohort members. A peripheral blood sample was provided by each donor, and peripheral blood mononuclear cells were used for TCR beta sequencing. The Qiagen DNeasy Blood Extraction Kit was used to extract genomic DNA from the blood cell samples. What the authors observed across the whole study: Roughly uniform sequencing depth across donors was assumed in presence/absence analyses, although this assumption may not hold. According to the authors, the approach could potentially be generalized to other disease states and immunological phenotypes. Because the 87-base-pair reads could not distinguish some IMGT-functional V segments, including TRBV6-2 and TRBV6-3, those segments were excluded. Only TCR beta chains were sequenced in this cohort, and the absence of alpha or paired-chain data limited detectable features. In vitro tests confirmed that a few of the cytomegalovirus-associated TCR beta chains recognize cytomegalovirus antigens. When HLA alleles, especially DR and DQ, strongly co-occurred, attributing TCR associations to individual alleles was difficult. According to a later analysis, parvovirus B19, influenza, CMV and Epstein-Barr virus appeared linked to several top co-occurrence clusters. Compared with equally common non-associated chains, HLA-associated TCR beta chains in a later analysis were more clonally expanded and had lower generation probabilities. A later analysis associated 15,000 or so TCR beta sequences with specific HLA alleles at a false discovery rate of 0.05. Across donors, most TCR sequences were observed very rarely, whereas some public TCRs were present in many individuals. A later genetic analysis associated a missense DCLRE1C variant with V-gene and J-gene trimming of TCR beta chains, and an independent cohort replicated the association. A further reported finding was that TCR beta sequences accurately predicted the HLA-A and HLA-B alleles for most subjects in the first cohort. The earlier analysis of fewer than 750 of the donors excluded 15 to 20 rarely observed V segments, including chromosome 9 orphons, because counts were too low. In a later analysis, TCR association rates were found to vary across HLA loci, with the most associated TCRs seen for DRB1 alleles and the fewest for HLA-C alleles. Most CMV-associated TCR beta chains appeared to be HLA-restricted in a later analysis, and the HLA associations seemed to be driven largely by CMV exposure. The classifier was reported to diagnose cytomegalovirus status with high specificity and sensitivity in both the original cohort and the validation cohort. A cluster of highly shared sequence variants was judged likely to represent a technical artifact of the sequencing pipeline. The study gave a list of about 150 TCR beta chains associated with cytomegalovirus. In an earlier analysis of some 500 of the donors, most TCR beta V segments were observed in productive rearrangements about 87% or about 30% of the time, broadly matching IMGT annotations. Compared with the approximately 700-donor mean, donors in an Asian-associated ancestry cluster had fewer N-insertions in productive TCRs, according to a later genetic analysis. Correlated functional status among segregating V segments might be attributable to linkage disequilibrium, but an unknown experimental factor could not be ruled out. For the cohort, immune exposure information was limited to CMV serostatus. Because some donors lacked HLA typing at each locus, the association tests relied only on the typed subset.

Trimming takes 0 bases off V and 6 bases off J; junction bases not matched to a gene: 7. The CDR3 covers 15 residues, taking in both the cysteine and the phenylalanine. Just CDR3 DNA is preserved here, 45 bases in frame from base 1. CDR1 and CDR2, looked up from the germline V gene, are LGHNA and YSLEER. Turning to this clone: Its antigen is unknown. No per-base quality is available; no much larger clone lies one base away.

Library creation used the immunoSEQ multiplex PCR assay. A mixture of 60 forward primers for TCR Vbeta segments and 13 reverse primers for TCR Jbeta segments was used in the multiplex PCR. The CDR3 region of rearranged TCR beta genes was amplified from genomic DNA by a multiplex PCR assay. Amplified TCR beta libraries were sequenced as 87-base-pair reads on the Illumina HiSeq System. In the paper's pipeline: In a later analysis, roughly 80 million unique TCR beta chains were counted across the approximately 640 repertoires, and roughly 10 million of these chains were shared by at least two donors. Raw reads were error-corrected and collapsed into unique sequences by a nearest-neighbor algorithm in which closely related sequences were merged to remove PCR and sequencing errors. To assign V, D and J gene segments, CDR3 sequences were aligned to IMGT reference sequences. For a sequence to be retained, a match of at least six nucleotides to both a V gene segment and a J gene segment was required. A rearrangement was called productive if the CDR3 had no stop codons and remained in frame with V and J, and every other rearrangement was called non-productive. CDR3 was defined according to IMGT convention as the region running from the second conserved V-encoded cysteine to the conserved J-encoded phenylalanine. The earlier analysis of fewer than 700 of the donors excluded sequences that lacked an unambiguous match to a single V gene segment. An earlier analysis of almost 600 of the donors classified V segments as functional when productive rearrangements were above 56.7% and as segregating when the standard deviation between donors was above 5%. A statistical classification framework was built for diagnosing cytomegalovirus status from the catalog of TCR beta chain sequences. A later analysis assigned V and J genes by comparing TCR nucleotide sequences with IMGT/GENE-DB human TR gene sequences. The TCRdist pipeline was used in a later analysis to assign CDR3 sequences and most-parsimonious VDJ recombination scenarios. A later analysis defined each TCR beta chain by its CDR3 amino acid sequence plus V-gene family, and excluded reads lacking a unique V-gene family. In a later analysis, 500 to 650 highly shared, low-generation-probability nucleotide sequences were removed to address suspected cross-contamination and a sequencing artifact. For each public chain, a later analysis derived a clonal expansion index from normalized ranks of inferred template counts within each repertoire. Generation probabilities in a later analysis came from a VDJ recombination model fitted to out-of-frame rearrangements, and those results were checked against IGoR. A later analysis scored TCR-TCR, TCR-HLA and TCR-CMV co-occurrence with hypergeometric tests, applying a repertoire-size bias correction to TCR pairs. False discovery rates were estimated in a later analysis by permuting HLA or CMV assignments 20 times. In a later analysis, co-occurring TCRs were grouped using DBSCAN, and TCRdist sequence similarity was added for clustering within HLA-allele-positive subsets. Repertoires with fewer than 30,000 or more than 120,000 public chains, plus five repertoires with anomalous nucleotide sharing, were excluded from co-occurrence clustering. Here the immuneACCESS table is served through TCRdb, limited to in-frame sequences with V and J called. Missing clones are a known gap in these copies; in checked studies unresolved V genes cover under half, and the rest lacks a known reason. Clone size and the V and J calls come from that table; the DNA yielded D and trimming. The sample table holds roughly 150,000 clones, of which roughly 80% were seen once. More than 8% of the sample is in the top ten clones.

The sample consisted of PBMCs. The sequence derives from a male donor in good health and CMV-seropositive. The chain is made from TRBV4-3 and TRBJ2-7; the central 8 bases match TRBD1. The nucleotide sequence is given as TGCGCCAGCAGCCAAGACAGGGGGCCTTTTGGCGAGCAGTACTTC. Translated, this gives CASSQDRGPFGEQYF.